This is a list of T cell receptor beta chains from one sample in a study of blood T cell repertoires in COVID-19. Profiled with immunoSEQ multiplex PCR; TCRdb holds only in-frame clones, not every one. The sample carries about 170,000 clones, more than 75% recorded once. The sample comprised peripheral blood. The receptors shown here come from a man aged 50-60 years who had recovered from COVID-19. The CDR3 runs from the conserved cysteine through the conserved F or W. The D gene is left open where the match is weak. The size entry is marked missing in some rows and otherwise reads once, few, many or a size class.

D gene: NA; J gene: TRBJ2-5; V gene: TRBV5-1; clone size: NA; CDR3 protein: CASSLASRQETQYF; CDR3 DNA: TGCGCCAGCAGCTTGGCTAGCCGCCAAGAGACCCAGTACTTC
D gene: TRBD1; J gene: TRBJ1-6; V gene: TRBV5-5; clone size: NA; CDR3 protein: CASSLEGQEYSPLHF; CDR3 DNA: TGTGCCAGCAGCTTGGAGGGACAGGAATATTCACCCCTCCACTTT
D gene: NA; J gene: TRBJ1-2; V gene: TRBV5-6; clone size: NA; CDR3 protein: CASSLGQETNYGYTF; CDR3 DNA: TGTGCCAGCAGCTTGGGACAGGAGACTAACTATGGCTACACCTTC
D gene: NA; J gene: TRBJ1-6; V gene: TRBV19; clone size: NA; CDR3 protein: CASAAGGTRGYNSPLHF; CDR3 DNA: TGTGCCAGTGCTGCTGGCGGGACCCGAGGATATAATTCACCCCTCCACTTT
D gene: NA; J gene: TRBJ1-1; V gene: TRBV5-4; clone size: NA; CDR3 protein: CASPGLHGEAFF; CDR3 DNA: TGTGCCAGCCCGGGACTGCATGGTGAAGCTTTCTTT
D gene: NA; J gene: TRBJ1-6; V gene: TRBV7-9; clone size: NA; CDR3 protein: CAGEKTGRYNSPLHF; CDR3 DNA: TGTGCCGGGGAAAAGACAGGAAGATATAATTCACCCCTCCACTTT
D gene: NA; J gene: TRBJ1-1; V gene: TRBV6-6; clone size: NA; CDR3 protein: CASSFKLSWDTEAFF; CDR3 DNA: TGTGCCAGCAGTTTCAAACTAAGCTGGGACACTGAAGCTTTCTTT
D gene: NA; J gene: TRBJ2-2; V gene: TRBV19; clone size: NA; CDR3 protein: CASMGRAGITGELFF; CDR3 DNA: TGTGCCAGCATGGGGCGCGCGGGAATCACCGGGGAGCTGTTTTTT
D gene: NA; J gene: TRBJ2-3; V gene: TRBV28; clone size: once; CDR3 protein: CASSFLSGTDTQYF; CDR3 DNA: TGTGCCAGCAGTTTTTTGTCGGGGACAGATACGCAGTATTTT
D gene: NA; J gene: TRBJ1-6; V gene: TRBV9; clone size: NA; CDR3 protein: CASSATGVVESPLHF; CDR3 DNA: TGTGCCAGCAGCGCGACGGGGGTCGTCGAGTCACCCCTCCACTTT
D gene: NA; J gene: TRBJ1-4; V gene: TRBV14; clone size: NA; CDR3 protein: CASSRGGNEKLFF; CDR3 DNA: TGTGCCAGCAGTAGGGGGGGCAATGAAAAACTGTTTTTT
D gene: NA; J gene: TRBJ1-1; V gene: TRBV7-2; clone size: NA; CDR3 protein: CASSSGLNTEAFF; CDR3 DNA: TGTGCCAGCAGCTCGGGACTCAACACTGAAGCTTTCTTT
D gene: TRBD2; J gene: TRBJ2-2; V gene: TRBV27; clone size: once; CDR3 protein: CASSQTSGANTGELFF; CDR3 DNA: TGTGCCAGCAGTCAGACTAGCGGGGCAAACACCGGGGAGCTGTTTTTT
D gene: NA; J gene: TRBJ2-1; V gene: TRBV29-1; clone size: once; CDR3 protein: CSVVWWEAVNEQFF; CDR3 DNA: TGCAGCGTTGTTTGGTGGGAGGCGGTGAATGAGCAGTTCTTC
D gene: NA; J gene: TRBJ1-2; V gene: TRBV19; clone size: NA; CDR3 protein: CASSTTASNYGYTF; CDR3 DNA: TGTGCCAGTAGTACGACAGCCTCTAACTATGGCTACACCTTC
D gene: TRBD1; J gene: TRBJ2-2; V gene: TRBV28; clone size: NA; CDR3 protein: CASRYRGQTGELFF; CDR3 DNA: TGTGCCAGCAGATACAGGGGGCAAACCGGGGAGCTGTTTTTT
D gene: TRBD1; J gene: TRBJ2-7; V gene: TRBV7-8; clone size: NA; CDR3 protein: CASSSTARTGSYEQYF; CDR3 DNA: TGTGCCAGCAGCTCCACAGCCCGGACAGGGTCGTACGAGCAGTACTTC
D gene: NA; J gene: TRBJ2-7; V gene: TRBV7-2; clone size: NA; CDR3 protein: CASSLDYYEQYF; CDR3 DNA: TGTGCCAGCAGCTTAGATTACTACGAGCAGTACTTC
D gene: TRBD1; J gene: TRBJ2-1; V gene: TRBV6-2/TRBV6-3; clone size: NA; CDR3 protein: CASSLWDRGNEQFF; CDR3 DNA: TGTGCCAGCAGTTTATGGGACAGGGGCAATGAGCAGTTCTTC
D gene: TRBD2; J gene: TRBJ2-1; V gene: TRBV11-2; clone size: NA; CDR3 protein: CASSLVVTSGHEQFF; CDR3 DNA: TGTGCCAGCAGCTTAGTCGTGACTAGCGGGCATGAGCAGTTCTTC
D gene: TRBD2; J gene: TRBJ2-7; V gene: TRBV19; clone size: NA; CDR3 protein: CASRRGGTADYEQYF; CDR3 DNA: TGTGCCAGTAGGCGGGGGGGGACAGCCGACTACGAGCAGTACTTC
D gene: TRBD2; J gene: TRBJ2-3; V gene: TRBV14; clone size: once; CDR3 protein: CASSQNPRGRITDTQYF; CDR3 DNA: TGTGCCAGCAGCCAAAACCCTCGCGGGAGGATCACAGATACGCAGTATTTT
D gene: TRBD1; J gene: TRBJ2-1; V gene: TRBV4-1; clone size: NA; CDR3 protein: CASSQAGTGGDEQFF; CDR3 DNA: TGCGCCAGCAGCCAAGCCGGGACAGGGGGCGATGAGCAGTTCTTC
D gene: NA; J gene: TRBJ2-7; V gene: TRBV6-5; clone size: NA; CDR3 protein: CASHRDSSYEQYF; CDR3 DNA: TGTGCCAGCCACAGGGATAGTTCCTACGAGCAGTACTTC
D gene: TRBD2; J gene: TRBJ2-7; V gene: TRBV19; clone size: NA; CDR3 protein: CASSPRLGGNAYEQYF; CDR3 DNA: TGTGCCAGTAGTCCCCGCCTCGGGGGGAACGCCTACGAGCAGTACTTC
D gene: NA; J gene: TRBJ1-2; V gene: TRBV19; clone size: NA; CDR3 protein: CASSGHSYGYTF; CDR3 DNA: TGTGCCAGTAGTGGACACAGCTATGGCTACACCTTC
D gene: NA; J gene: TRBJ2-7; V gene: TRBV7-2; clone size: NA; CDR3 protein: CASSLGIRGSDEQYF; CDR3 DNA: TGTGCCAGCAGCTTAGGGATTAGAGGATCCGACGAGCAGTACTTC
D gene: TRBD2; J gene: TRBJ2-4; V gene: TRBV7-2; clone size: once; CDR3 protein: CASSPRGGAENIQYF; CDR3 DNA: TGTGCCAGCAGCCCGCGGGGGGGAGCGGAAAACATTCAGTACTTC
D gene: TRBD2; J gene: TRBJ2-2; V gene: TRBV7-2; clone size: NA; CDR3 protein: CASKAGVVGTGELFF; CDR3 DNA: TGTGCCAGCAAAGCGGGAGTTGTAGGCACCGGGGAGCTGTTTTTT
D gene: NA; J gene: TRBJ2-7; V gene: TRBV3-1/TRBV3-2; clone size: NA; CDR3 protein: CASSQATGRDEQYF; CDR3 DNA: TGTGCCAGCAGCCAAGCCACAGGGCGCGACGAGCAGTACTTC
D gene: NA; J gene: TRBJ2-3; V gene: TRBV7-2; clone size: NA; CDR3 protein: CASNQKPWDTQYF; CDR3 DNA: TGTGCCAGCAACCAGAAACCCTGGGATACGCAGTATTTT
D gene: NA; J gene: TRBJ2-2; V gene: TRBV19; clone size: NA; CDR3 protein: CASISRGNTGELFF; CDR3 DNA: TGTGCCAGTATCTCCCGCGGGAACACCGGGGAGCTGTTTTTT
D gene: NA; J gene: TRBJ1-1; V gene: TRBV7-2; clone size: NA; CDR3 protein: CASSLGALGQNTEAFF; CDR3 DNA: TGTGCCAGCAGCTTAGGAGCTTTGGGACAGAACACTGAAGCTTTCTTT
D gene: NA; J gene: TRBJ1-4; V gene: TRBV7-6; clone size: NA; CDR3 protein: CASSARPSGLNEKLFF; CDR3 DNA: TGTGCCAGCAGCGCAAGACCGTCAGGGTTGAATGAAAAACTGTTTTTT
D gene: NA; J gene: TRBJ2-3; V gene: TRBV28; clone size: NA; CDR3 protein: CASRKLGQILTDTQYF; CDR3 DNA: TGTGCCAGCAGAAAACTGGGCCAAATTCTCACAGATACGCAGTATTTT
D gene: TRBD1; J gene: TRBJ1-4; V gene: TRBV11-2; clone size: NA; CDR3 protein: CASRTGGAPNEKLFF; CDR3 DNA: TGTGCCAGCAGGACAGGGGGCGCGCCTAATGAAAAACTGTTTTTT
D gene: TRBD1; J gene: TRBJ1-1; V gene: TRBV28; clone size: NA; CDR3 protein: CASSLGGTGNTEAFF; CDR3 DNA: TGTGCCAGCAGTTTAGGGGGGACAGGGAACACTGAAGCTTTCTTT
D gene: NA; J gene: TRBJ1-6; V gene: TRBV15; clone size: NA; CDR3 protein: CATSKGGEYSPLHF; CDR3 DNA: TGTGCCACCAGCAAAGGGGGGGAGTATTCACCCCTCCACTTT
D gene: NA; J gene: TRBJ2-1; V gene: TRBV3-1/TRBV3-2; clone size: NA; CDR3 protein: CASSPPDSPKKYNEQFF; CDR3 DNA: TGTGCCAGCAGCCCCCCGGACAGCCCGAAGAAATACAATGAGCAGTTCTTC
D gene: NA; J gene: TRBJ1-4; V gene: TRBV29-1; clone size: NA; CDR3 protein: CSVRWSEKLFF; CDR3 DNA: TGCAGCGTCAGGTGGTCCGAAAAACTGTTTTTT
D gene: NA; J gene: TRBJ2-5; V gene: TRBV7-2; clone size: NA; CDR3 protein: CASSLFGRGDETQYF; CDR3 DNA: TGTGCCAGCAGCTTATTTGGCAGGGGGGACGAGACCCAGTACTTC
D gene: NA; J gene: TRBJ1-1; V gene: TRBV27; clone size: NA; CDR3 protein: CASSLYRNTEAFF; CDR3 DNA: TGTGCCAGCAGTTTGTACAGGAACACTGAAGCTTTCTTT
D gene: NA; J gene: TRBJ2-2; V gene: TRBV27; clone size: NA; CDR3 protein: CASSFYAGELFF; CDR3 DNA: TGTGCCAGCAGTTTCTATGCCGGGGAGCTGTTTTTT
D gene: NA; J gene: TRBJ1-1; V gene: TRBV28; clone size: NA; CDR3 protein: CASSLRGATEAFF; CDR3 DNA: TGTGCCAGCAGTTTAAGGGGTGCCACTGAAGCTTTCTTT
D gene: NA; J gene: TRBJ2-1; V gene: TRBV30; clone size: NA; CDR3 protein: CAWSGLNEQFF; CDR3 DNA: TGTGCCTGGAGCGGTCTCAATGAGCAGTTCTTC
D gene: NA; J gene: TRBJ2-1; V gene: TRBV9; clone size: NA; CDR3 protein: CASEDISSYNEQFF; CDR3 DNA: TGTGCCAGCGAGGACATAAGCTCCTACAATGAGCAGTTCTTC
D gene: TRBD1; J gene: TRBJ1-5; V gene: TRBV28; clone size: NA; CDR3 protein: CASSLIQGVSNQPQHF; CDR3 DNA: TGTGCCAGCAGTTTGATACAGGGGGTGAGCAATCAGCCCCAGCATTTT
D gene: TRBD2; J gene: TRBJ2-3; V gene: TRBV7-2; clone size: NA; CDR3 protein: CASSPPGLAGGTDTQYF; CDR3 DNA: TGTGCCAGCAGCCCGCCGGGACTAGCGGGGGGCACAGATACGCAGTATTTT
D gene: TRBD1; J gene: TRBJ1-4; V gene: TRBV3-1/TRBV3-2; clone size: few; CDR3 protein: CASSFRQGGEKLFF; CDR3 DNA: TGTGCCAGCAGCTTTCGACAGGGGGGCGAAAAACTGTTTTTT